This passage covers 2 T cell receptor beta chains from one sample sequenced in a study of blood T cell repertoires in COVID-19. Using immunoSEQ multiplex PCR, the repertoire was profiled, and TCRdb retains in-frame clones only, with some absent. The sample consists of 150,000 to 200,000 clones, 70% to 90% of them appearing once. Specimen: peripheral blood. These receptors all stem from a man aged 45-65 years with active or convalescent COVID-19.

V is TRBV19 and J is TRBJ2-7; D may be TRBD2 (5 bases). This CDR3 is built from 12 residues. The germline V and J ends were trimmed by 5 bases and 4 bases, with 9 bases remaining between them. CDR1 is LNHDA and CDR2 is SQIVND in the germline V gene (reference sequence). The CDR3 loop reads CASSPRGYEQYF. CDR3 in DNA: TGTGCCAGTAGTCCGAGAGGGTACGAGCAGTACTTC.

V usage is TRBV7-3 and J usage is TRBJ2-3; the D gene is possibly TRBD2 (6 bases). CDR1 and CDR2 from the germline V gene are SGHTA and FQGTGA. The germline V and J ends were trimmed by 1 base and 6 bases, with 17 bases remaining between them. The CDR3 contains 16 residues. The CDR3 reads CASSLSARAGSDTQYF. The CDR3 DNA follows: TGTGCCAGCAGCTTAAGTGCTCGGGCGGGGTCGGATACGCAGTATTTT. Based on the CDR3 plus reference TRBV7-3 and TRBJ2-3, the full variable domain is GAGVSQTPSNKVTEKGKYVELRCDPISGHTALYWYRQSLGQGPEFLIYFQGTGAADDSGLPNDRFFAVRPEGSVSTLKIQRTERGDSAVYLCASSLSARAGSDTQYFGPGTRLTVL.